The source of this T cell receptor (beta chain) is a study of shared clonotypes between healthy human individuals. About the research overall: Each donor contributed plates that comprised three CD4 naive, three CD4 memory, two CD8 naive and one CD8 memory. Study observations and caveats: How much donors shared clonotypes was expected to be affected by sequencing depth.

Donors, healthy HIV-negative adults, lacked recent acute infections or vaccinations. The split of CD4+ cells yielded CD45RA+ naive and CD45RA-negative memory subsets. With respect to this clone: Antigen specificity is unknown.

The CDR3 totals 13 residues. The germline V and J ends were trimmed by 2 bases and 7 bases, with 9 bases remaining between them. CDR1 is KGHSH and CDR2 is LQKENI in the germline V gene. Libraries were prepared by immunoSEQ multiplex PCR; TCRdb keeps only in-frame clonotypes and omits some of them. The data contain 1.5 million to 1.9 million clones, nearly 99% of them seen just once; the ten biggest clones take up approximately 0.44%. The TCR sequence derives from a man younger than 40 in good health. Sequences were obtained from naive CD4+ T cells sorted from blood. Subset defined: CD45RA+ positively selected. The J gene is TRBJ2-1, the V gene TRBV18; D not resolved. The CDR3, as DNA: TGTGCCAGCTCACCAGCCCCGATTAATGAGCAGTTCTTC. The encoded protein is CASSPAPINEQFF.